The clone carrying this T cell receptor beta chain came up a few times. Its cognate antigen is unknown. The same CDR3 also results from other DNA sequences found in this sample. The germline gives CDR1 SGHDT, CDR2 YYEEEE. CDR3 length equals 12 residues. V was pared by 3 bases and J by 2 bases, with 0 bases between. These data belong to a study of a mutant IDH1 vaccine in newly diagnosed glioma. As for time point: week 23, last vaccination. The content of each vaccine dose was 300 ug of mutant IDH1 20-mer peptide, and topical imiquimod accompanied it. Donor tumors were new WHO grade 3 or 4 IDH1-mutant, ATRX-lost astrocytomas. Clones were sequenced by immunoSEQ multiplex PCR, and TCRdb holds only the in-frame ones, with some missing. The sample yields 55,000 or so clones, 80% seen once. Study-wide results and limits: In just under 95% of patients, immune responses induced by the vaccine occurred. Pseudoprogression showed no apparent link to changes in top peripheral T cell clonotypes.

The chain carries TRBV5-6 and TRBJ1-6; D gene uncertain. This receptor was taken from a man aged 35 to 55 with glioma. The material sequenced was PBMCs, taken from a glioma patient whose treatment included an IDH1 peptide vaccine. CDR3 region: CASSSYNSPLHF. The CDR3 DNA is TGTGCCAGCAGCTCCTATAATTCACCCCTCCACTTT.